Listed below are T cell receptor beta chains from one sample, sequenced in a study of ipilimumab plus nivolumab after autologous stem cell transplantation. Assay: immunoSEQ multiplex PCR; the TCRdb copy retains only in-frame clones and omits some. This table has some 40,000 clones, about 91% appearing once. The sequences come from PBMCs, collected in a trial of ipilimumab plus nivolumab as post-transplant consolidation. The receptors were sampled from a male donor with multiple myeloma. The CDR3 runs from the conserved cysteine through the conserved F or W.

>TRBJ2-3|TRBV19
CASSMEGDTQYF
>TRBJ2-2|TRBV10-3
CAISESSGRTGELFF
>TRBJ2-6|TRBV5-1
CASSPEAGAGANVLTF
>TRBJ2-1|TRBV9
CASSVGGGAGNNEQFF
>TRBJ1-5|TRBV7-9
CASSLERGSGQPQHF
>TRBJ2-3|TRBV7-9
CASSLDYSLGDTQYF
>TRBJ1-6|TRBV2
CASRVGQGSSPLHF
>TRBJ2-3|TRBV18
CASRYGQGNTDTQYF
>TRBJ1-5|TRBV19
CASSGRLWEGNQPQHF
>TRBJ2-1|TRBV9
CASSVEQGINEQFF
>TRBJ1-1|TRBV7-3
CASSLTTGTEAFF
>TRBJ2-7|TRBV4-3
CASSQDRTGAYEQYF
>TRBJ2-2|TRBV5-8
CASSLVWGPTGELFF
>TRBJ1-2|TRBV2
CASSDSAYANYGYTF
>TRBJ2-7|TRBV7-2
CASSPSPPYEQYF
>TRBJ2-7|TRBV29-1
CSVGVRGQSSYEQYF
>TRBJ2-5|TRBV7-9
CASSLGNSGRGETQYF
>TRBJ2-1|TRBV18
CASSPPSGRSSYNEQFF
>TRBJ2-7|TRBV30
CWPRQGGLYEQYF
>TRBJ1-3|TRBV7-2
CASSFLQSNSGNTIYF
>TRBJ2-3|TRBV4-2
CASSHRSGGAFTSTDTQYF
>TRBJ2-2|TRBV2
CASKGTHSNTGELFF
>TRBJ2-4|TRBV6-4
CASSDSTRSKNIQYF
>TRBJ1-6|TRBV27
CASSLSRRDPLHF
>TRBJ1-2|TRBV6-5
CASSYSRDRINGYTF
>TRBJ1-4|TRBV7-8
CASSRKRGQAGDFNEKLFF
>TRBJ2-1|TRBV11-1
CASSSGPSNEQFF
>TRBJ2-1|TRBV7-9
CASSSPTAGPSYNEQFF
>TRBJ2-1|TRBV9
CASSVGPSSYNEQFF
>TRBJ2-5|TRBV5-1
CASSQPQGGQETQYF
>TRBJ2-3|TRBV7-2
CATVGQAPTDTQYF
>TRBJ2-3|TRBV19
CASSINREDTQYF
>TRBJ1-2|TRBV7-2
CASSGRNGRPGGYTF
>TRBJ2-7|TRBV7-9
CASSLRGQGADEQYF
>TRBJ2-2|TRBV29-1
CSVSNSNTGELFF
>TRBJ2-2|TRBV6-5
CASFPSGGGTGELFF
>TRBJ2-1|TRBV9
CASSVDPTATGGEQFF
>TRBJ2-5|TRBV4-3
CASSLLGGETQYF
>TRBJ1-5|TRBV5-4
CASSLGGSNQPQHF
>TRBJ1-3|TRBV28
CASMLGRPTGNTIYF
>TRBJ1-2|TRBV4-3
CASSQDLGQERYGYTF
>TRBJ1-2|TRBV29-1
CSVERQGRSTF
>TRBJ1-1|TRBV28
CASSIQVITEAFF
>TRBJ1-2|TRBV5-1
CASSPTQSNYGYTF
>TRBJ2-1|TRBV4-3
CASSQGRGSSNEQFF
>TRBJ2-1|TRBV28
CASSRDNEQFF
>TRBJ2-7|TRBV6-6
CASRTGDYEQYF
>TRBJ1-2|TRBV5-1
CASSPGYGYTF
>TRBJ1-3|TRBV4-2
CASSQATGSSGNTIYF
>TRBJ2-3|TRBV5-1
CASRGSGGLDTQYF
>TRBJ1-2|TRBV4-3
CASSQFTYAGGDGYTF
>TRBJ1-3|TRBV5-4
CASSFGISGNTIYF
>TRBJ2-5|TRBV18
CASSPRGRQETQYF
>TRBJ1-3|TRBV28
CASRQGSVGNTIYF
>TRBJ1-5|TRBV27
CASSLSGGRNQPQHF